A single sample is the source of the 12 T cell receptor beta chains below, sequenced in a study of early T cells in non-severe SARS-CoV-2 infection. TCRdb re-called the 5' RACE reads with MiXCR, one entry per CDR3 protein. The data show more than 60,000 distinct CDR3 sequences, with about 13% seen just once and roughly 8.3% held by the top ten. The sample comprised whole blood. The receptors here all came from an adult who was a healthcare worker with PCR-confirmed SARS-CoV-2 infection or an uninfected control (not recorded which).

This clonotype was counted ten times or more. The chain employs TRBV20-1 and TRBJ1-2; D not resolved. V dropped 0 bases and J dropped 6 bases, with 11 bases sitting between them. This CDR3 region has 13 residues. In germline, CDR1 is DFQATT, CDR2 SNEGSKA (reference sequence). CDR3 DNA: TGCAGTGCTAGAGACTTGTCCCGACATGGCTACACCTTC. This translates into CSARDLSRHGYTF.

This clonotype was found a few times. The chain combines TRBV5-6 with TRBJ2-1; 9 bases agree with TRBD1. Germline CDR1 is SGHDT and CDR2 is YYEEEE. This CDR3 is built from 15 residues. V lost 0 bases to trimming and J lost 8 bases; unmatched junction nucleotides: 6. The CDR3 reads CASSLAGTGNYEQFF. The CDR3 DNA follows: TGTGCCAGCAGCTTGGCCGGGACAGGGAACTATGAGCAGTTCTTC.

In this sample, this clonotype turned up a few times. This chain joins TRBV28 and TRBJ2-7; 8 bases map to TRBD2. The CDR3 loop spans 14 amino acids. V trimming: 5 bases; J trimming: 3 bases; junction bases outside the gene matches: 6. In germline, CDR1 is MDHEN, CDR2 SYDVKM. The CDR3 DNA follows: TGTGCCAGCAGTCCAAGCGGGAGTTTCTACGAGCAGTACTTC. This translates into CASSPSGSFYEQYF.

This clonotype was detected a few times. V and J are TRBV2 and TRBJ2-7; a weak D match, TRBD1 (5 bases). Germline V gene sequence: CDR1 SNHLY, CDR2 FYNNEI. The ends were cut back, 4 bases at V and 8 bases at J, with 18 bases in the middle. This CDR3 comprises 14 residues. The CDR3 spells CASSVDRVPSQQYF. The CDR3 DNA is TGTGCCAGCAGTGTTGACAGAGTCCCTTCCCAGCAGTACTTC.

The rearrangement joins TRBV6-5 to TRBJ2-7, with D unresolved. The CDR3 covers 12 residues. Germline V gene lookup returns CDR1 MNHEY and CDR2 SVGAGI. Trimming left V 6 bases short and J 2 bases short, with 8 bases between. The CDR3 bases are TGTGCCAGCAGCGCAAACCCCTACGAGCAGTACTTC. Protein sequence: CASSANPYEQYF.

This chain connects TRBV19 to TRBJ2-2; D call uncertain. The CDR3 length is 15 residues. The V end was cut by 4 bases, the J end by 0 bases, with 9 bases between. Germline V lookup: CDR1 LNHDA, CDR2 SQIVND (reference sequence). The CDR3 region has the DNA TGTGCCAGTAGTAAGGCGCGCCCGAACACCGGGGAGCTGTTTTTT. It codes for CASSKARPNTGELFF.

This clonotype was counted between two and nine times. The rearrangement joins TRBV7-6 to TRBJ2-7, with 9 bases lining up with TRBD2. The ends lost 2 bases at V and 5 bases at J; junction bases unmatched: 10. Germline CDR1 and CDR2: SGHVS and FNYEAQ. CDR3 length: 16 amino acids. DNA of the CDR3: TGTGCCAGCAGCTTACTGGCGGGAGGGCCCCAGGACGAGCAGTACTTC. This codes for CASSLLAGGPQDEQYF. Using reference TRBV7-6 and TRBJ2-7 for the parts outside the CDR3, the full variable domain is GAGVSQSPRYKVTKRGQDVALRCDPISGHVSLYWYRQALGQGPEFLTYFNYEAQQDKSGLPNDRFSAERPEGSISTLTIQRTEQRDSAMYRCASSLLAGGPQDEQYFGPGTRLTVT.

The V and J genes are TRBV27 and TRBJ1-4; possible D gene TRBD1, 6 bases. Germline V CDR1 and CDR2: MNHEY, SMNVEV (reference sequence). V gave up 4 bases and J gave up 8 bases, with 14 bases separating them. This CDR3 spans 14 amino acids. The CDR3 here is CASSSRGAWEKLFF. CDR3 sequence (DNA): TGTGCCAGCAGTTCTAGGGGGGCATGGGAAAAACTGTTTTTT.

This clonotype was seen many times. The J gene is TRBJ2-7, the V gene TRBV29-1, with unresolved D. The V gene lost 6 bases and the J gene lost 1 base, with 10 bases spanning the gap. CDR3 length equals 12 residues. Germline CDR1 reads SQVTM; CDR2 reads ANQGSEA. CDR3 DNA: TGCAGCGTCCGAATAGGGTCCTACGAGCAGTACTTC. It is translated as CSVRIGSYEQYF.

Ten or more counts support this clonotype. The CDR3 here is CASSPSWNTEAFF. The CDR3 nucleotides read TGTGCCAGCAGTCCGAGCTGGAACACTGAAGCTTTCTTT. V gene TRBV28 combines with J gene TRBJ1-1; D unresolved. The germline V gene has CDR1 MDHEN and CDR2 SYDVKM. The CDR3 has 13 residues. Trimming shortened V by 5 bases and J by 1 base, and 8 bases separated the two germline ends.

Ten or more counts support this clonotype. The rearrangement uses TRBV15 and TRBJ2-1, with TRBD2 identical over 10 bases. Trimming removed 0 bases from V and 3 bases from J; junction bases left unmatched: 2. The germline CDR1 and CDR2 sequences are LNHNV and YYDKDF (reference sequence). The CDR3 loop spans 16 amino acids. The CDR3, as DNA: TGTGCCACCAGCAGAGATACTAGCGGGGTCTACAATGAGCAGTTCTTC. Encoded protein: CATSRDTSGVYNEQFF.

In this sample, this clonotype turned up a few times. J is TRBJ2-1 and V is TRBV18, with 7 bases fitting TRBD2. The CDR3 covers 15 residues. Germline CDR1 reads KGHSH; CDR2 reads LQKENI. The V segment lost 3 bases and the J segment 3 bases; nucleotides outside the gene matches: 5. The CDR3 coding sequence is TGTGCCAGCTCACCCCATCGGGGGGACTACAATGAGCAGTTCTTC. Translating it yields CASSPHRGDYNEQFF.